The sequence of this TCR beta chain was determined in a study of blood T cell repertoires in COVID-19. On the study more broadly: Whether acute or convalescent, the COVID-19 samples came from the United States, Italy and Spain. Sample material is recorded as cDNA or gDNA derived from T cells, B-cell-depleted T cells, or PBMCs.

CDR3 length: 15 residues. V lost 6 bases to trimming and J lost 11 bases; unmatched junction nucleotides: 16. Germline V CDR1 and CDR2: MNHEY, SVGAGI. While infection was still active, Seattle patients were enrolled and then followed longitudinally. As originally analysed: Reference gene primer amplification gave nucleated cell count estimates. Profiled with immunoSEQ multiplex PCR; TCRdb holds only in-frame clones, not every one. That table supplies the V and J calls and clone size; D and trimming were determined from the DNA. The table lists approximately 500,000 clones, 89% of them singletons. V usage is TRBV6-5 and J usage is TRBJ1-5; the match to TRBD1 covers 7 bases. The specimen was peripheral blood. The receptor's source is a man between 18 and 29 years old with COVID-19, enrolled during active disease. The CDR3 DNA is TGTGCCAGCAGACCCTCGGACAGGCTCCGAGGAGCCCAGCATTTT. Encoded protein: CASRPSDRLRGAQHF.